Listed here are 8 T cell receptor beta chains from one sample, sequenced in a study of cytomegalovirus exposure and HLA in healthy donors. Primers: 60 Vbeta forward and 13 Jbeta reverse. The method was immunoSEQ multiplex PCR; TCRdb's version includes in-frame clones alone and lacks a portion of them. The sample has approximately 110,000 clones; more than 65% are singletons. Sequencing input: PBMCs. Receptors originate from a man aged 25-45 years in good health and CMV-seronegative.

The gene calls are TRBV11-2 and TRBJ1-2; a weak D match, TRBD1 (6 bases). The CDR3 spans 15 residues. Trimming cost V 1 base and J 5 bases, with 14 bases left between them. Looked up from germline, CDR1 is SGHAT and CDR2 is FQNNGV. The CDR3 spells CASSLVGRGGYGYTF. The CDR3 DNA reads TGTGCCAGCAGCTTAGTCGGCAGGGGAGGGTATGGCTACACCTTC.

The genes are TRBV11-1 and TRBJ2-2, with a possible D match to TRBD1 (6 bases). V dropped 1 base and J dropped 4 bases, with 13 bases sitting between them. The germline V gene has CDR1 SGHAT and CDR2 FQDESV (reference sequence). The CDR3 has 16 residues. CDR3 in DNA: TGTGCCAGCAGCTTAGAGCTCAGGGGATCCACCGGGGAGCTGTTTTTT. Translated, it gives CASSLELRGSTGELFF.

This chain uses TRBV2 with TRBJ1-5, with 10 bases identical to TRBD1. Trimming at V came to 1 base and at J to 6 bases, leaving 0 bases not matched to a gene. This CDR3 has 14 amino acids. From germline, CDR1 is SNHLY and CDR2 FYNNEI. DNA for the CDR3: TGTGCCAGCAGTGAAGGACAGGGGGCTCAGCCCCAGCATTTT. Amino acid sequence: CASSEGQGAQPQHF.

The V gene is TRBV28, the J gene TRBJ1-5; D is possibly TRBD1 (5 bases). The CDR3 has 13 amino acids. Trimming stripped 4 bases from V and 11 bases from J, with 15 bases between. CDR1 and CDR2 (germline): MDHEN, SYDVKM. The CDR3 nucleotides read TGTGCCAGCAGTTCAACGGGGGGTGCGGCCCAGCATTTT. Translation gives CASSSTGGAAQHF.

This sequence joins TRBV7-3 and TRBJ2-5; 7 nucleotides agree with TRBD1. CDR3 length: 16 residues. Per germline, CDR1 SGHTA and CDR2 FQGTGA. Germline trimming cut 1 base from V and 3 bases from J; bases unmatched to any gene: 8. This chain's CDR3 is CASSLKGTVGKETQYF. The CDR3 coding sequence is TGTGCCAGCAGCTTAAAAGGGACAGTGGGGAAAGAGACCCAGTACTTC.

The J gene is TRBJ2-1, the V gene TRBV2; 9 bases line up with TRBD2. The CDR3 spans 15 residues. Germline assignment: CDR1 SNHLY and CDR2 FYNNEI. The V segment lost 2 bases and the J segment 7 bases; nucleotides outside the gene matches: 6. The CDR3 loop reads CASSEYPSGANEQFF. CDR3 nucleotide sequence: TGTGCCAGCAGTGAATATCCTAGCGGGGCTAATGAGCAGTTCTTC.

With respect to this clone: Other DNA sequences from this sample encode an identical CDR3 as well. The rearrangement uses TRBV5-4 and TRBJ2-3, with 11 bases matching TRBD2. The J segment lost 1 base and the V segment lost 1 base, leaving 14 bases of the junction unmatched. Germline-derived CDR1 and CDR2 are SGHNT and YYREEE (reference sequence). The CDR3 is 20 residues long. The CDR3 loop reads CASSLLLTSGMGGGTDTQYF. The CDR3 DNA follows: TGTGCCAGCAGCTTGTTGTTGACTAGCGGGATGGGGGGAGGCACAGATACGCAGTATTTT. Drawing the rest from reference TRBV5-4 and TRBJ2-3, the complete variable domain is ETGVTQSPTHLIKTRGQQVTLRCSSQSGHNTVSWYQQALGQGPQFIFQYYREEENGRGNFPPRFSGLQFPNYSSELNVNALELDDSALYLCASSLLLTSGMGGGTDTQYFGPGTRLTVL.

The chain recombines TRBV6-6 with TRBJ1-2, with D perhaps matching TRBD1 (5 bases). Germline V CDR1 and CDR2: MNHNY, SVGAGI (reference sequence). CDR3 length: 12 amino acids. With 6 bases removed from V and 8 bases from J, the gap between germline ends came to 13 bases. CDR3 sequence reads: CASSLGGLGYTF. The CDR3 bases are TGTGCCAGCAGCCTCGGGGGGTTAGGCTACACCTTC.